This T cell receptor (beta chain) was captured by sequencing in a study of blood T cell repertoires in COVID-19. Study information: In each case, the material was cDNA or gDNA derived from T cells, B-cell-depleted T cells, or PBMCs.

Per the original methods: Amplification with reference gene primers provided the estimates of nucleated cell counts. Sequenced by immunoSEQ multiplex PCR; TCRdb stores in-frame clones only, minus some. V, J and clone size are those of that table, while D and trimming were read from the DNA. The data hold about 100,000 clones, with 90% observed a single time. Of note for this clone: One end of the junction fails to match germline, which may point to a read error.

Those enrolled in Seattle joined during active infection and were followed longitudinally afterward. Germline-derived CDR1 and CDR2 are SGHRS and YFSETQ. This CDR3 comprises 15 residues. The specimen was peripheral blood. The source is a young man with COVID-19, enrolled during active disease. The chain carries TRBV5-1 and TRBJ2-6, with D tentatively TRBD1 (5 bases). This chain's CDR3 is CASSFTVAGANVLTF. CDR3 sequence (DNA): TGCGCCAGCAGCTTTACAGTAGCTGGGGCCAACGTCCTGACCTTC.